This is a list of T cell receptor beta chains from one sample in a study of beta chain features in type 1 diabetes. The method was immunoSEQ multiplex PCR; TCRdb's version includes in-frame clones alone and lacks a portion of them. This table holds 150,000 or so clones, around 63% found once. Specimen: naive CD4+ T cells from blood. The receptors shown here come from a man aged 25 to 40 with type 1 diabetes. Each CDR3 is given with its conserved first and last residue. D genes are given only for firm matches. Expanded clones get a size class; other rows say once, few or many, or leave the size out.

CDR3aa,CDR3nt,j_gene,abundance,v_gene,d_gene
CASSQASGTVSGYTF,TGCGCCAGCAGCCAAGCCTCCGGGACAGTCTCAGGCTACACCTTC,TRBJ1-2,-,TRBV4-3,TRBD1
CASSRELETYEQYF,TGTGCCAGCTCACGAGAGTTGGAAACCTACGAGCAGTACTTC,TRBJ2-7,-,TRBV18,-
CASSLLVAGANVLTF,TGTGCCAGCAGTTTGTTGGTTGCTGGGGCCAACGTCCTGACTTTC,TRBJ2-6,-,TRBV28,-
CSALSGAQETQYF,TGCAGCGCACTGAGCGGGGCCCAAGAGACCCAGTACTTC,TRBJ2-5,few,TRBV29-1,TRBD2
CASSGGETEAFF,TGTGCCAGCAGCGGGGGTGAGACTGAAGCTTTCTTT,TRBJ1-1,-,TRBV9,-
CASSPTTGTSYEQYF,TGTGCCAGCTCACCCACGACAGGGACCTCTTACGAGCAGTACTTC,TRBJ2-7,-,TRBV18,TRBD1
CASSLGGGISYEQYF,TGTGCCAGCAGCTTAGGCGGGGGGATTTCCTACGAGCAGTACTTC,TRBJ2-7,-,TRBV7-9,TRBD2
CASSWAGTRNTEAFF,TGTGCCAGCAGCTGGGCCGGGACAAGGAACACTGAAGCTTTCTTT,TRBJ1-1,-,TRBV13,-
CAWSSGTGWEQYF,TGTGCCTGGAGTTCCGGGACAGGGTGGGAGCAGTACTTC,TRBJ2-7,-,TRBV30,TRBD1
CAWSVKGWQPQHF,TGTGCCTGGAGTGTAAAGGGTTGGCAGCCCCAGCATTTT,TRBJ1-5,-,TRBV30,-
CASISERGTDTQYF,TGTGCCAGCATTTCAGAGCGGGGGACAGATACGCAGTATTTT,TRBJ2-3,-,TRBV2,TRBD2
CSASGTGKHYEQYF,TGCAGCGCCAGCGGGACAGGCAAACACTACGAGCAGTACTTC,TRBJ2-7,-,TRBV29-1,-
CASSQVHGSLAKNIQYF,TGCGCCAGCAGCCAAGTCCACGGGTCCTTAGCCAAAAACATTCAGTACTTC,TRBJ2-4,-,TRBV4-3,-
CASSDHRDHVSPLHF,TGTGCCAGCAGTGATCACAGGGATCACGTCTCACCCCTCCACTTT,TRBJ1-6,-,TRBV25-1,-
CASSYSRDGPFNF,TGTGCCAGCAGTTACTCCAGGGACGGGCCTTTTAACTTT,TRBJ1-6,few,TRBV6-5,-
CASRPDRDEQYF,TGTGCCAGCAGGCCAGACAGGGACGAGCAGTACTTC,TRBJ2-7,few,TRBV25-1,TRBD1
CASSRLQGLAKNIQYF,TGTGCCAGCAGCCGGTTACAGGGGCTAGCCAAAAACATTCAGTACTTC,TRBJ2-4,-,TRBV7-9,TRBD1
CASSFDNEQFF,TGTGCCAGCAGTTTTGACAATGAGCAGTTCTTC,TRBJ2-1,-,TRBV28,-
CASSLADTQYF,TGTGCCAGCAGCTTAGCAGATACGCAGTATTTT,TRBJ2-3,-,TRBV7-9,-
CASSLGQGADYEQYF,TGTGCCAGCAGCTTGGGACAGGGGGCTGACTACGAGCAGTACTTC,TRBJ2-7,-,TRBV7-2,TRBD1
CASSLDPGKYNEQFF,TGTGCCAGCAGCTTAGATCCGGGCAAGTACAATGAGCAGTTCTTC,TRBJ2-1,-,TRBV11-2,-
CASSLAGGTGSSYNEQFF,TGTGCCAGCAGCTTAGCGGGTGGGACAGGGAGCTCCTACAATGAGCAGTTCTTC,TRBJ2-1,few,TRBV7-2,TRBD1
CASSRGLGMSQPQHF,TGCGCCAGCAGCCGTGGTCTGGGTATGAGTCAGCCCCAGCATTTT,TRBJ1-5,-,TRBV4-3,-
CAWSRRFQETQYF,TGTGCCTGGAGCCGACGGTTCCAAGAGACCCAGTACTTC,TRBJ2-5,few,TRBV30,-
CASSLATGEQYF,TGTGCCAGCAGCTTAGCTACGGGCGAGCAGTACTTC,TRBJ2-7,once,TRBV11-2,-
CASSPGGTGSGDTQYF,TGTGCCAGCAGCCCGGGGGGGACAGGGTCCGGCGATACGCAGTATTTT,TRBJ2-3,-,TRBV13,-
CAWDYPGTLSWYGYTF,TGTGCCTGGGATTATCCCGGGACCCTCAGTTGGTATGGCTACACCTTC,TRBJ1-2,-,TRBV30,-
CASSLTGSAEEKLFF,TGTGCCAGCAGCTTGACAGGGTCAGCGGAGGAAAAACTGTTTTTT,TRBJ1-4,-,TRBV5-6,-
CASSYDHNYGYTF,TGTGCCAGCAGTTACGATCATAACTATGGCTACACCTTC,TRBJ1-2,-,TRBV6-5,-
CASSSAMGEGIEQYF,TGTGCCAGCAGCTCCGCGATGGGGGAAGGGATCGAGCAGTACTTC,TRBJ2-7,-,TRBV28,-
CASSLGWDYLKADTQYF,TGCGCCAGCAGTCTAGGCTGGGACTACCTCAAGGCAGATACGCAGTATTTT,TRBJ2-3,few,TRBV23-1,TRBD2
CASSQDRLPRSYEQYF,TGCGCCAGCAGCCAAGATCGACTGCCACGGAGCTACGAGCAGTACTTC,TRBJ2-7,-,TRBV4-3,-
CASSLGGLGRTEAFF,TGTGCCAGCAGTTTGGGGGGGCTGGGACGTACTGAAGCTTTCTTT,TRBJ1-1,-,TRBV28,-
CASSPPGTSGTYEQYF,TGTGCCAGCTCACCTCCCGGGACTAGCGGCACCTACGAGCAGTACTTC,TRBJ2-7,once,TRBV18,TRBD2
CAWSVRGNEQFF,TGTGCCTGGAGTGTAAGGGGAAATGAGCAGTTCTTC,TRBJ2-1,few,TRBV30,-
CASTLAGATEAFF,TGTGCCAGCACCCTAGCAGGGGCCACTGAAGCTTTCTTT,TRBJ1-1,-,TRBV7-9,-
CSVVGTTPYNEQFF,TGCAGCGTTGTTGGGACCACTCCCTACAATGAGCAGTTCTTC,TRBJ2-1,-,TRBV29-1,-
CASRSGDAYEQYF,TGTGCCAGCAGATCCGGTGATGCCTACGAGCAGTACTTC,TRBJ2-7,-,TRBV6-5,-
CASSQISGTSYNEQFF,TGCGCCAGCAGCCAAATCTCAGGTACCTCCTACAATGAGCAGTTCTTC,TRBJ2-1,-,TRBV4-3,-
CSVRDREVKGYTF,TGCAGCGTCCGGGACAGGGAGGTGAAGGGCTACACCTTC,TRBJ1-2,-,TRBV29-1,TRBD1
CSVLRSTNEKLFF,TGCAGCGTTCTCAGGTCAACTAATGAAAAACTGTTTTTT,TRBJ1-4,-,TRBV29-1,-
CASNTGREETQYF,TGTGCCAGCAACACAGGGAGGGAAGAGACCCAGTACTTC,TRBJ2-5,few,TRBV2,-
CASSVGLISETQYF,TGTGCCAGCAGCGTAGGACTTATTAGCGAGACCCAGTACTTC,TRBJ2-5,-,TRBV9,-
CSVSNRGGELFF,TGCAGCGTTTCTAACAGGGGTGGGGAGCTGTTTTTT,TRBJ2-2,-,TRBV29-1,TRBD1
CSVPGLMNTEAFF,TGCAGCGTTCCCGGCCTAATGAACACTGAAGCTTTCTTT,TRBJ1-1,few,TRBV29-1,-
CASSSLGGYNEQFF,TGTGCCAGCAGCTCCTTAGGGGGCTACAATGAGCAGTTCTTC,TRBJ2-1,few,TRBV7-8,-
CASEGPGGGYTF,TGTGCCAGTGAGGGCCCCGGAGGTGGCTACACCTTC,TRBJ1-2,-,TRBV7-9,-
CASSLGVLAYEQYF,TGTGCCAGCAGCTTAGGGGTACTAGCGTACGAGCAGTACTTC,TRBJ2-7,-,TRBV7-9,TRBD2
CASSEARIAHTF,TGTGCCAGCAGTGAAGCGAGGATCGCGCACACCTTC,TRBJ1-2,-,TRBV2,-
CASPPPPGMNTEAFF,TGTGCCAGCCCCCCGCCCCCGGGGATGAACACTGAAGCTTTCTTT,TRBJ1-1,few,TRBV25-1,-
CSVGHSQETQYF,TGCAGCGTTGGACATTCCCAAGAGACCCAGTACTTC,TRBJ2-5,-,TRBV29-1,-
CASRHRRLRDRQETQYF,TGTGCCAGCAGACACAGGCGGCTCCGGGACAGGCAAGAGACCCAGTACTTC,TRBJ2-5,-,TRBV28,TRBD1
CAWGLAGEQFF,TGTGCCTGGGGTCTCGCGGGTGAGCAGTTCTTC,TRBJ2-1,few,TRBV30,-
CASSLSGWETQYF,TGTGCCAGCAGCCTTTCGGGTTGGGAGACCCAGTACTTC,TRBJ2-5,-,TRBV5-6,-
CAWSELAGRTDTQYF,TGTGCCTGGAGTGAACTAGCGGGGCGCACAGATACGCAGTATTTT,TRBJ2-3,few,TRBV30,TRBD2
CSVVAQGNTEAFF,TGCAGCGTCGTCGCTCAGGGGAACACTGAAGCTTTCTTT,TRBJ1-1,-,TRBV29-1,-
CSVARGWDYEQYF,TGCAGCGTTGCCCGGGGTTGGGACTACGAGCAGTACTTC,TRBJ2-7,few,TRBV29-1,-
CASSQDRQGLADTQYF,TGCGCCAGCAGCCAAGATCGTCAGGGACTGGCAGATACGCAGTATTTT,TRBJ2-3,-,TRBV4-3,-
CATSGFSEAFF,TGTGCCACCTCCGGGTTTTCTGAAGCTTTCTTT,TRBJ1-1,-,TRBV28,-
CAIRLAGVKEQFF,TGTGCCATCCGCCTAGCGGGGGTTAAGGAGCAGTTCTTC,TRBJ2-1,-,TRBV10-3,TRBD2